The rows below give T cell receptor beta chains drawn from one sample of a study of OX40 agonist ivuxolimab in advanced cancers. Clones were sequenced by immunoSEQ multiplex PCR, and TCRdb holds only the in-frame ones, with some missing. The table shows approximately 70,000 clones, with around 83% occurring only once. Sequenced material: CD4+ or CD8+ T cells sorted from blood, taken in a trial of the OX40 agonist ivuxolimab. Receptors were obtained from an adult with an advanced solid tumor such as melanoma, head and neck, liver or kidney cancer. The CDR3 runs from the conserved cysteine through the conserved F or W. A D gene is named only where the DNA matches it firmly. Where a row states a size, it is once, few, many or the class of an expanded clone; other rows omit it.

V gene,CDR3 length,clone size,D gene,J gene,CDR3 DNA,CDR3 protein
TRBV11-1,16,.,.,TRBJ1-1,TGTGCCAGCGCCAAGGGGCAGGGTGCCTGGGGCACTGAAGCTTTCTTT,CASAKGQGAWGTEAFF
TRBV6-5,16,.,TRBD1,TRBJ2-1,TGTGCCAGCAGTTACCGTGGACAGGGGGGGCTCAATGAGCAGTTCTTC,CASSYRGQGGLNEQFF
TRBV30,15,once,TRBD2,TRBJ2-2,TGTGCCTGGAGCTTGGCGGGGGGGCTCACCGGGGAGCTGTTTTTT,CAWSLAGGLTGELFF
TRBV13,15,.,.,TRBJ1-1,TGTGCCAGCAGCTCCAGGAGGGACCTAAACACTGAAGCTTTCTTT,CASSSRRDLNTEAFF
TRBV28,15,.,.,TRBJ1-4,TGTGCCAGCGGATACACCGGGACTGGGAATGAAAAACTGTTTTTT,CASGYTGTGNEKLFF
TRBV19,16,.,.,TRBJ2-1,TGTGCCAGTAGACCCTTCGTAGCGGCCTCCTACAATGAGCAGTTCTTC,CASRPFVAASYNEQFF
TRBV5-4,17,.,TRBD2,TRBJ2-2,TGTGCCAGCGGCCGGCCTAGCGGGGCGTCGAACACCGGGGAGCTGTTTTTT,CASGRPSGASNTGELFF
TRBV30,14,.,.,TRBJ1-1,TGTGCCTGGAGTGTCCCGAGGGTGAACACTGAAGCTTTCTTT,CAWSVPRVNTEAFF
TRBV7-8,15,once,TRBD1,TRBJ1-2,TGTGCCAGCAGCCCGACAGGGGCCACGGGGTATGGCTACACCTTC,CASSPTGATGYGYTF
TRBV7-9,12,.,TRBD1,TRBJ1-4,TGTGCCAGCAGCTTAACAGGGGTAAAACTGTTTTTT,CASSLTGVKLFF
TRBV30,13,.,.,TRBJ2-3,TGTGCCTGGAGTAGGGAGCTGGCGGATACGCAGTATTTT,CAWSRELADTQYF
TRBV5-5,14,.,.,TRBJ2-5,TGTGCCAGCAGCTTTAGTACAGGGCAAGAGACCCAGTACTTC,CASSFSTGQETQYF
TRBV12-5,16,.,.,TRBJ2-3,TGTGCTAGTGCTCCGTTAGGGGGACGTGGGGTGCTTACGCAGTATTTT,CASAPLGGRGVLTQYF
TRBV27,15,few,TRBD1,TRBJ1-2,TGTGCCAGCAGGAAAATACCGGGACAGAACTATGGCTACACCTTC,CASRKIPGQNYGYTF
TRBV2,15,.,.,TRBJ1-2,TGTGCCAGCCGGGGGGTCAGACAAACTAACTATGGCTACACCTTC,CASRGVRQTNYGYTF
TRBV28,15,.,TRBD1,TRBJ2-4,TGTGCCAGCAGTTTAACAGGGACAGGCCAGATTTTTCAGTACTTC,CASSLTGTGQIFQYF
TRBV27,14,.,.,TRBJ1-5,TGTGCCAGCAGTACCGCCGGGCGCAATCAGCCCCAGCATTTT,CASSTAGRNQPQHF
TRBV10-3,13,.,TRBD1,TRBJ2-1,TGTGCCATCAGTGGAGGACAGGGCAATGAGCAGTTCTTC,CAISGGQGNEQFF
TRBV10-3,13,.,TRBD1,TRBJ1-4,TGTGCCATCAGTCAGGGGGCGGTGGAAAAACTGTTTTTT,CAISQGAVEKLFF
TRBV7-7,14,.,.,TRBJ2-1,TGTGCCACACAAGGGCCACTTTCTTACAATGAGCAGTTCTTC,CATQGPLSYNEQFF
TRBV5-6,15,few,TRBD1,TRBJ2-7,TGTGCCAGCAGCTTGGCCGGGACAGGGGGCCACGAGCAGTACTTC,CASSLAGTGGHEQYF
TRBV5-1,15,.,TRBD1,TRBJ2-7,TGCGCCAGCAGCTTGGCGGACAGGGTGGCGAACGAGCAGTACTTC,CASSLADRVANEQYF
TRBV6-1,15,.,.,TRBJ1-1,TGTGCCAGCAGTGAAGTCGAGGCGAGCCGCACTGAAGCTTTCTTT,CASSEVEASRTEAFF
TRBV27,16,.,.,TRBJ1-1,TGTGCCAGCAGTGCTCGGGATCGCCGGGGGAACACTGAAGCTTTCTTT,CASSARDRRGNTEAFF